This T cell receptor (beta chain) was recovered during a study of OX40 agonist ivuxolimab in advanced cancers. Study overall: Each patient was given ivuxolimab into a vein every 2 weeks, at 0.01 to 10 mg/kg. Those treated in dose escalation had hepatocellular carcinoma, melanoma, renal cell cancer or head and neck cancer.

Libraries were prepared by immunoSEQ multiplex PCR; TCRdb keeps only in-frame clonotypes and omits some of them. This sample has around 80,000 clones, with around 87% found just once. CDR1 is LNHDA and CDR2 is SQIVND in the germline V gene (reference sequence). Trimming removed 3 bases from V and 4 bases from J; junction bases left unmatched: 5. There are 14 residues in the CDR3. The TCR sequence derives from an adult with an advanced solid tumor such as melanoma, head and neck, liver or kidney cancer. The material sequenced was CD4+ or CD8+ T cells sorted from blood, taken in a trial of the OX40 agonist ivuxolimab. The V and J genes are TRBV19 and TRBJ1-2; TRBD1 matches at 7 bases. CDR3 nucleotides: TGTGCCAGTAGTATCGGACAGGTTAGCTATGGCTACACCTTC. Its protein is CASSIGQVSYGYTF.